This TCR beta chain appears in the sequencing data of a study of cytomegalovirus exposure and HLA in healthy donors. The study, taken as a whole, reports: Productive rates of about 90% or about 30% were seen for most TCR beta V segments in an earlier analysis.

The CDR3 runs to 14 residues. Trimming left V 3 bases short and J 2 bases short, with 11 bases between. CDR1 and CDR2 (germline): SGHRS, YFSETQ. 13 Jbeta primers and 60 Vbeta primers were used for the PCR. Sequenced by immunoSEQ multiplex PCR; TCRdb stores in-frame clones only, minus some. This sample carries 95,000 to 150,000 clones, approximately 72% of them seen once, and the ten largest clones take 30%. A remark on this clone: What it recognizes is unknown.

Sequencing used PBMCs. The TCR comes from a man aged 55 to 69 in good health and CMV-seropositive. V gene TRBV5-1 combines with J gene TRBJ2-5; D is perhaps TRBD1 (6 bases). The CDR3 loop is CASSSGHVQETQYF. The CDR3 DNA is TGCGCCAGCAGCTCGGGACATGTTCAAGAGACCCAGTACTTC.